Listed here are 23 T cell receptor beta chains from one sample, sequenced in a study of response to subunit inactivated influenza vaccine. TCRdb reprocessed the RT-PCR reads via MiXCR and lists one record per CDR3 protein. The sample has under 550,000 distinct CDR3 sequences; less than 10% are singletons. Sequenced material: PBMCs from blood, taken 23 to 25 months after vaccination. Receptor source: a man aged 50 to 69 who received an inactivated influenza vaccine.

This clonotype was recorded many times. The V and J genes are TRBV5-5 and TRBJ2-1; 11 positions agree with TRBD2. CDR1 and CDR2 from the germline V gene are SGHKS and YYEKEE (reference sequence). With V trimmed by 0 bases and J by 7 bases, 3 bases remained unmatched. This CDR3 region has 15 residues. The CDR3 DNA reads TGTGCCAGCAGCTTGGGACTAGCGGGGAAGAATGAGCAGTTCTTC. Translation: CASSLGLAGKNEQFF.

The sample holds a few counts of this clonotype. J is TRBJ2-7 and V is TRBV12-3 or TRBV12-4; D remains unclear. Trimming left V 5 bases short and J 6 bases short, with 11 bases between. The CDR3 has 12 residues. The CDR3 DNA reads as TGTGCCAGCAGTGCCGGGTACAGCGAGCAGTACTTC. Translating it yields CASSAGYSEQYF.

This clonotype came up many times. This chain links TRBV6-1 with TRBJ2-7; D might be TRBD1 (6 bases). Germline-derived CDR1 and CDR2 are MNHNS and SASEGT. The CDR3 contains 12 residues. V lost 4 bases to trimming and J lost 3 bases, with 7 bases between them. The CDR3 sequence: CASSGDNYEQYF. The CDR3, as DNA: TGTGCCAGCAGTGGGGACAACTACGAGCAGTACTTC.

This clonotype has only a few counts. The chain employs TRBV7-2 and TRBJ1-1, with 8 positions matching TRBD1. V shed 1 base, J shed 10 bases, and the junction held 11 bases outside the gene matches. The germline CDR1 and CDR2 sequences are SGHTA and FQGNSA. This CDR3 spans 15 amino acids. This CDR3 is CASSLGVAGGKPAFF. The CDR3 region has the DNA TGTGCCAGCAGCTTAGGAGTGGCAGGGGGCAAGCCAGCTTTCTTT.

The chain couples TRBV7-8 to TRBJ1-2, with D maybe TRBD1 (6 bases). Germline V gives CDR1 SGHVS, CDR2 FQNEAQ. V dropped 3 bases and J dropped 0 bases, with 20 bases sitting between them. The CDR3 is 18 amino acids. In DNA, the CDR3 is TGTGCCAGCAGCTTCCTCACCCACCGGGACAAAGCTAACTATGGCTACACCTTC. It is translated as CASSFLTHRDKANYGYTF.

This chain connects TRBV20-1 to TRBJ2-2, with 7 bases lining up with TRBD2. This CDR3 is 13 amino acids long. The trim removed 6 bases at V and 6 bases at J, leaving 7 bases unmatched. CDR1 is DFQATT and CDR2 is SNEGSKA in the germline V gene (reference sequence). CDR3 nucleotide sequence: TGCAGTGCACGGGGGGTTATGGCCGGGGAGCTGTTTTTT. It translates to CSARGVMAGELFF.

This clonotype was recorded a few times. CDR3 sequence reads: CASSPTSGRMSYNEQFF. As DNA, the CDR3 is TGTGCCAGCAGCCCTACTAGCGGGAGGATGTCCTACAATGAGCAGTTCTTC. The rearrangement links TRBV7-2 to TRBJ2-1, with TRBD2 matching 12 bases. The CDR3 sequence is 17 residues long. With 5 bases clipped from V and 1 base from J, the junction kept 6 bases outside the gene matches. Germline CDR1 reads SGHTA; CDR2 reads FQGNSA.

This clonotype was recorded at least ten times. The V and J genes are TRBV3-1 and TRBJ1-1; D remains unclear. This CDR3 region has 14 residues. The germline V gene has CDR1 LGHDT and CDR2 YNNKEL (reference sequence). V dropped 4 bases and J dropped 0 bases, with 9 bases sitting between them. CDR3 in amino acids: CASSPYRVNTEAFF. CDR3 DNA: TGTGCCAGCAGCCCGTACCGGGTGAACACTGAAGCTTTCTTT.

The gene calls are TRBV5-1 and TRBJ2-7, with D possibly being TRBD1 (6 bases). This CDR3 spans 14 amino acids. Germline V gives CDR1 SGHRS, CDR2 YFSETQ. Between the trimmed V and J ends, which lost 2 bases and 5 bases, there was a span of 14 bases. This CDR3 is CASSFQTTGNEQYF. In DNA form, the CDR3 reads TGCGCCAGCAGCTTCCAAACTACAGGGAACGAGCAGTACTTC.

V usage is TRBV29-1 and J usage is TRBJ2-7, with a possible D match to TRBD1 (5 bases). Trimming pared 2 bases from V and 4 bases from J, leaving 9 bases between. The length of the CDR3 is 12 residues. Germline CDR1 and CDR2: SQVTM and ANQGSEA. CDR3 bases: TGCAGCGTTGAAAAGGGGAAATACGAGCAGTACTTC. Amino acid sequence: CSVEKGKYEQYF.

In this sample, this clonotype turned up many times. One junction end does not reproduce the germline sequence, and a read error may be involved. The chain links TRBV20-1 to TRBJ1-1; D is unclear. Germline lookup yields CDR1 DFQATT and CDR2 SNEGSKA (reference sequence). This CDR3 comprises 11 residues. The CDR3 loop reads CSARDSAPEPF. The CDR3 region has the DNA TGCAGTGCTAGAGATTCGGCTCCGGAACCCTTT.

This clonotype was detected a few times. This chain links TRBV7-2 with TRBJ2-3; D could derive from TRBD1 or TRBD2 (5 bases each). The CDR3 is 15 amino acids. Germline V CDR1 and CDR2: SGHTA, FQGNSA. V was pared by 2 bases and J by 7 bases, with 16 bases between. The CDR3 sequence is CASSLLRGRGNTQYF. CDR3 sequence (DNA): TGTGCCAGCAGCTTACTAAGGGGCAGAGGGAATACGCAGTATTTT. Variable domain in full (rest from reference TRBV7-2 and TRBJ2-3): GAGVSQSPSNKVTEKGKDVELRCDPISGHTALYWYRQSLGQGLEFLIYFQGNSAPDKSGLPSDRFSAERTGGSVSTLTIQRTQQEDSAVYLCASSLLRGRGNTQYFGPGTRLTVL.

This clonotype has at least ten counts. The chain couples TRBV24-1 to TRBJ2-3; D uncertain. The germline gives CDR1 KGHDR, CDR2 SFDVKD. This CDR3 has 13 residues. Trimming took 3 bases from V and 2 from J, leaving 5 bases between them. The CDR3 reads CATSDPPTDTQYF. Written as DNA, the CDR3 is TGTGCCACCAGTGATCCACCCACAGATACGCAGTATTTT.

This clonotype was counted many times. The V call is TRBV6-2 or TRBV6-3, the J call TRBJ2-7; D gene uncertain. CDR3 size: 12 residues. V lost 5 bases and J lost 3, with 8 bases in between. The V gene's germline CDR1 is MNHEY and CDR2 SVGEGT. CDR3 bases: TGTGCCAGCAGTAAATACATCTACGAGCAGTACTTC. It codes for CASSKYIYEQYF.

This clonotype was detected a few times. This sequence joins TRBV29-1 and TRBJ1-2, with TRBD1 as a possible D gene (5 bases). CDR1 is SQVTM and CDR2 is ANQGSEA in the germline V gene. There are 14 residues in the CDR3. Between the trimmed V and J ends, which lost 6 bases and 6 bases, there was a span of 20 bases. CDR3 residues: CSVPLPREIHGYTF. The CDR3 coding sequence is TGCAGCGTCCCCCTCCCCAGGGAGATTCATGGCTACACCTTC.

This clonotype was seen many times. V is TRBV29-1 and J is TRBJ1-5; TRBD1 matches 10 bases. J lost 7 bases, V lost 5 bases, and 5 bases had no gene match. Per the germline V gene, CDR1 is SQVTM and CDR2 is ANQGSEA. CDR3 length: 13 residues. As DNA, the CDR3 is TGCAGCGTTTCACAGGGACAGGGGCAGCCCCAGCATTTT. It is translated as CSVSQGQGQPQHF.

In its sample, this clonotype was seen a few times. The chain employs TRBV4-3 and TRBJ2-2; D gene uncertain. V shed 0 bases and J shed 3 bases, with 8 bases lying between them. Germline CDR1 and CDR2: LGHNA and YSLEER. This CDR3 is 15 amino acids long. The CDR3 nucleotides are TGCGCCAGCAGCCAAGATTCCCGGGACACCGGGGAGCTGTTTTTT. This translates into CASSQDSRDTGELFF.

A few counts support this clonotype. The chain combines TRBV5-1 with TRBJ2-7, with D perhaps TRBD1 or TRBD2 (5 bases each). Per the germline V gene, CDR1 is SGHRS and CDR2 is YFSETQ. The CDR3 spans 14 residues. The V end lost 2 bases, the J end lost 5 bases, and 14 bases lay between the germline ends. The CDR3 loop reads CASSLASLGDEQYF. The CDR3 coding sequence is TGCGCCAGCAGCTTAGCCAGTCTGGGGGACGAGCAGTACTTC.

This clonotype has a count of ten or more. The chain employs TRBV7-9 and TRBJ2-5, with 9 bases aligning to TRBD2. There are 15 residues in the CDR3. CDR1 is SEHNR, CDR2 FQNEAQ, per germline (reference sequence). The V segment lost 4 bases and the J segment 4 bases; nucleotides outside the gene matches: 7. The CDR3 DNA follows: TGTGCCAGCAGCTCGAGACTAGCGGTCCCAGAGACCCAGTACTTC. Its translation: CASSSRLAVPETQYF.

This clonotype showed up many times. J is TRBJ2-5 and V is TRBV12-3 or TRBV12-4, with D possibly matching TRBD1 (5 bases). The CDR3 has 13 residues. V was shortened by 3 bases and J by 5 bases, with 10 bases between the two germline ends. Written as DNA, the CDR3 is TGTGCCAGCAGTTTTTCAGGGCGTGAGACCCAGTACTTC. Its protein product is CASSFSGRETQYF.

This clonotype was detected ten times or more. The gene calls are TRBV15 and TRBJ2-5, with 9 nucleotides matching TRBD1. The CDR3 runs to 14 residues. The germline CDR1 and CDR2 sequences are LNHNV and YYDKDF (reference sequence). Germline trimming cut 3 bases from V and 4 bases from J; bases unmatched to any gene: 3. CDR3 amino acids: CATSRDRGGETQYF. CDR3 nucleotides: TGTGCCACCAGCAGGGACAGGGGAGGAGAGACCCAGTACTTC.

The CDR3 loop reads CASSQSPLFRGLDQPQHF. CDR3 nucleotides: TGCGCCAGCAGCCAAAGCCCTCTATTTAGGGGGCTCGATCAGCCCCAGCATTTT. The chain joins TRBV4-1 to TRBJ1-5; TRBD1 matches 7 bases. V lost 2 bases, J lost 5 bases, and 15 bases stayed unmatched. Germline V gene sequence: CDR1 MGHRA, CDR2 YSYEKL. This CDR3 is 18 amino acids long.

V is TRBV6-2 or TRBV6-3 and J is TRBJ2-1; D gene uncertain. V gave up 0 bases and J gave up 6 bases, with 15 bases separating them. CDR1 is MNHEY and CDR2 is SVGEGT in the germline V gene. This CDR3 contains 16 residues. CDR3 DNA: TGTGCCAGCAGTTACTCACTGCCACTACTCAGCAATGAGCAGTTCTTC. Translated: CASSYSLPLLSNEQFF.